The clone carrying this T cell receptor (beta chain) was seen once. The CDR3 is 18 amino acids. Assay used: immunoSEQ multiplex PCR; TCRdb lists only in-frame clones, some missing. Of over 90,000 clones listed, approximately 94% were seen once; the top ten hold 0.89%. The data were taken from a study of cytomegalovirus exposure and HLA in healthy donors. The material sequenced was PBMCs. This receptor was taken from a woman aged 18-29 years in good health and CMV-seronegative. The rearrangement uses TRBV1 and TRBJ1-1; TRBD1 is the table's D call and was not checked against the DNA. TRBV1 is reported as a pseudogene. The CDR3 is CTSRIKTGAPVVNTEAFF. CDR3 DNA sequence: TGCACCAGCAGAATTAAGACAGGGGCTCCAGTCGTTAACACTGAAGCTTTCTTT.